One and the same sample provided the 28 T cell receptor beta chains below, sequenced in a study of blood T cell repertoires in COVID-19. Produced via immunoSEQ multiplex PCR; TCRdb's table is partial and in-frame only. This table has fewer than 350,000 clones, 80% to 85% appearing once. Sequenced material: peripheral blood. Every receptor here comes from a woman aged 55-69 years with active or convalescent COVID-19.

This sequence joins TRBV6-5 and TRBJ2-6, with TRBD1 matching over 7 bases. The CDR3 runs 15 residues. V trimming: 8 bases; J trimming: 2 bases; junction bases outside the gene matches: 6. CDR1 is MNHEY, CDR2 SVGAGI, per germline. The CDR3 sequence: CASGTQGAGANVLTF. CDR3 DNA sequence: TGTGCCAGCGGAACGCAGGGGGCTGGGGCCAACGTCCTGACTTTC.

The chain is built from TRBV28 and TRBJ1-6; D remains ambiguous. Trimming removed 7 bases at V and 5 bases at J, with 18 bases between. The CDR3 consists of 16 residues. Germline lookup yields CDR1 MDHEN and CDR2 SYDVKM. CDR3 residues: CASTLPPGINNSPLHF. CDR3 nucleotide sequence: TGTGCCAGCACCCTACCCCCCGGGATTAATAATTCACCCCTCCACTTT.

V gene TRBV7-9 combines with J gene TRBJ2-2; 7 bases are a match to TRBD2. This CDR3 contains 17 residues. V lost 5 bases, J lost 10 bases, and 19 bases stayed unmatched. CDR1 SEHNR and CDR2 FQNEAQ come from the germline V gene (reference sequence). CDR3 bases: TGTGCCAGCAGCCCCTCATCCGGGGGACTAAAAAGTGCGGAGCTGTTTTTT. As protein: CASSPSSGGLKSAELFF.

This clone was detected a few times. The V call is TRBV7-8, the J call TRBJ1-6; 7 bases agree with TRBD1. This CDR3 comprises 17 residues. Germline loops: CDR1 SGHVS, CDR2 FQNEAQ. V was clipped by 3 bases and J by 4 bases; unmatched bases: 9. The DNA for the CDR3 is TGTGCCAGCAGCTTTGGCCGAACAGGGGCGTATAATTCACCCCTCCACTTT. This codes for CASSFGRTGAYNSPLHF.

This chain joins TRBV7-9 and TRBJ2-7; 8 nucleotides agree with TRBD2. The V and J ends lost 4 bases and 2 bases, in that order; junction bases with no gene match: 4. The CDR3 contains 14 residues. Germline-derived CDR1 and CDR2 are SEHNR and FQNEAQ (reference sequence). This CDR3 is CASSSGGPAYEQYF. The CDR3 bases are TGTGCCAGCAGCTCGGGGGGGCCCGCCTACGAGCAGTACTTC.

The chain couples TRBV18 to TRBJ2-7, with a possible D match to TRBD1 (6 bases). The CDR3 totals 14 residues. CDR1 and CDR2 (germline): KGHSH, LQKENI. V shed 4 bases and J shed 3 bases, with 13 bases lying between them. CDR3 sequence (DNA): TGTGCCAGCTCACTAGAGCAGGGGTACTACGAGCAGTACTTC. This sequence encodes CASSLEQGYYEQYF.

The CDR3 bases are TGTGCCAGCAGCCCACAGGGACAGGGCACAGATACGCAGTATTTT. It specifies CASSPQGQGTDTQYF. This rearrangement joins TRBV21-1 to TRBJ2-3; TRBD1 reflects the table's D call only, with no check against the DNA. TRBV21-1 is termed a pseudogene. The CDR3 is 15 amino acids.

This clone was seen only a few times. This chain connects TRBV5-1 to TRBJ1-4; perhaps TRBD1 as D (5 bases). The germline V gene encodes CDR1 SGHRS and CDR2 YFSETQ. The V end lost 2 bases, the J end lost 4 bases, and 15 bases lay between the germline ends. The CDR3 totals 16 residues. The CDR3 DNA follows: TGCGCCAGCAGCTTACAAGGTGCGGGGGTTAATGAAAAACTGTTTTTT. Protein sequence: CASSLQGAGVNEKLFF.

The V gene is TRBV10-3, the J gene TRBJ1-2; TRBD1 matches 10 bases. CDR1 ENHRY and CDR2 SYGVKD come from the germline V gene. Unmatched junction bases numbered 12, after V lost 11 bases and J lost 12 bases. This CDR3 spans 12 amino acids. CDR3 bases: TGTGCCGTCCATGACAGGGGGCTCCCCCACACCTTC. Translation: CAVHDRGLPHTF.

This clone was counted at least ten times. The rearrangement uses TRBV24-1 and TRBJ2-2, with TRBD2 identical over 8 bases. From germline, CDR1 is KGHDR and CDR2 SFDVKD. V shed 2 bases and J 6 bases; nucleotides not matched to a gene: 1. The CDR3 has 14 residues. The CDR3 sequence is CATSDSGGAGELFF. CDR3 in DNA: TGTGCCACCAGTGATTCGGGGGGGGCCGGGGAGCTGTTTTTT.

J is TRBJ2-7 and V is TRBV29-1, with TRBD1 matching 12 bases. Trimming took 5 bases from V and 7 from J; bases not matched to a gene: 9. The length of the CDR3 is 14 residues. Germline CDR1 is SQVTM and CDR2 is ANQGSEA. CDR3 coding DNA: TGCAGCGTTTCGGGACAGGGGGCGCGGGGTGAGCAGTACTTC. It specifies CSVSGQGARGEQYF.

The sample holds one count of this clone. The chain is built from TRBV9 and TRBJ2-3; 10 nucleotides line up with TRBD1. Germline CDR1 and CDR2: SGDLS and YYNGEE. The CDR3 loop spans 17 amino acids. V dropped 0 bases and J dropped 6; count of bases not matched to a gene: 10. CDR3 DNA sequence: TGTGCCAGCAGCGTAGTCCCGACAGGGGGCGCCTCCGATACGCAGTATTTT. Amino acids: CASSVVPTGGASDTQYF.

The CDR3 is CASSRLIQGANYGYTF. The CDR3 nucleotides are TGTGCCAGCAGCCGCCTAATCCAGGGGGCAAACTATGGCTACACCTTC. The chain couples TRBV3-1 (or the pseudogene TRBV3-2) to TRBJ1-2; 8 bases are shared with TRBD1. J gave up 2 bases and V 4 bases, and 9 bases lay outside the gene matches. This CDR3 is 16 amino acids long. Germline CDR1 and CDR2: LGHDT and YNNKEL (reference sequence).

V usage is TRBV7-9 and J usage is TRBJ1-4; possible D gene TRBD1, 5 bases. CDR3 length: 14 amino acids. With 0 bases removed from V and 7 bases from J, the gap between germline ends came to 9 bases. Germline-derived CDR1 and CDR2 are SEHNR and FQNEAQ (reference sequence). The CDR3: CASSLALGGEKLFF. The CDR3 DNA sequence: TGTGCCAGCAGCTTAGCGCTGGGGGGTGAAAAACTGTTTTTT.

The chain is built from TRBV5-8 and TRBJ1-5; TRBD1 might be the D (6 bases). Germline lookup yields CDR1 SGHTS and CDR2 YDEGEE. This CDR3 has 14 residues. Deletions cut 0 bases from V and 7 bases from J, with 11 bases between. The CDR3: CASSLAPGEQPQHF. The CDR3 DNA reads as TGTGCCAGCAGCTTGGCGCCAGGGGAACAGCCCCAGCATTTT. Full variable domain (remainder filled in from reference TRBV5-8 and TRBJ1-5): EAGVTQSPTHLIKTRGQQATLRCSPISGHTSVYWYQQALGLGLQFLLWYDEGEERNRGNFPPRFSGRQFPNYSSELNVNALELEDSALYLCASSLAPGEQPQHFGDGTRLSIL.

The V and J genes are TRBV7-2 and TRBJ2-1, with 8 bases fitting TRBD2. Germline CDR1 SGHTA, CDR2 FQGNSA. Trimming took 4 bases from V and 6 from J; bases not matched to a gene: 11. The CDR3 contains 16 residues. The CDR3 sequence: CASSSSSGGATNEQFF. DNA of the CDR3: TGTGCCAGCAGCTCCTCAAGCGGGGGAGCTACCAATGAGCAGTTCTTC.

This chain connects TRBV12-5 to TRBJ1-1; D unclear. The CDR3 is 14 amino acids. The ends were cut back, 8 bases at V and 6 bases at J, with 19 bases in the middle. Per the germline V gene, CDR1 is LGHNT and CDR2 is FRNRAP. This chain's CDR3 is CASTPHNRRPEAFF. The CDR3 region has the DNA TGTGCTAGTACACCGCATAACAGAAGGCCTGAAGCTTTCTTT.

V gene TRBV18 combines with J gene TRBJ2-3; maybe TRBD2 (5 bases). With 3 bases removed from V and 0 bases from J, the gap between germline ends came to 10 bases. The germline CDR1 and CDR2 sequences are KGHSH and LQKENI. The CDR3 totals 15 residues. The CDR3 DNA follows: TGTGCCAGCTCACCTACCGGCGGGAGCACAGATACGCAGTATTTT. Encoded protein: CASSPTGGSTDTQYF.

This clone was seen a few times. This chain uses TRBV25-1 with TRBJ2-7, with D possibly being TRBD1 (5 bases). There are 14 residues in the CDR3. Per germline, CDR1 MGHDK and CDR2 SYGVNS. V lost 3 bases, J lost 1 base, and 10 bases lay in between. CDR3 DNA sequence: TGTGCCAGCAGTGAGTGGGGCAGTTCCTACGAGCAGTACTTC. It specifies CASSEWGSSYEQYF.

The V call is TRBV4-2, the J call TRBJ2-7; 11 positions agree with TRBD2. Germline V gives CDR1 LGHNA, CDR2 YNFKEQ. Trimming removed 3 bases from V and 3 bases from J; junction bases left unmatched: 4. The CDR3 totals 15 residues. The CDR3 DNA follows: TGTGCCAGCAGCCAGGCCGGGACTAGCGGCTACGAGCAGTACTTC. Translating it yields CASSQAGTSGYEQYF.

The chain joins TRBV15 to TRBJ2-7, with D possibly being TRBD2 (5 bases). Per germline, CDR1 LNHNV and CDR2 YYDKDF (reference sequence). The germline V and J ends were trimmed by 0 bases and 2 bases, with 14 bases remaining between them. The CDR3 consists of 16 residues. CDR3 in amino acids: CATSRDRERVPYEQYF. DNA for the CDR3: TGTGCCACCAGCAGAGATCGGGAAAGGGTTCCCTACGAGCAGTACTTC.

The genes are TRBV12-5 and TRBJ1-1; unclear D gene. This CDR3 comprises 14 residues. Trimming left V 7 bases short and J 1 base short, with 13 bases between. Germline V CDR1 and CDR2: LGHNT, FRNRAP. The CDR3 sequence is CASAPPGGNTEAFF. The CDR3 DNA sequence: TGTGCTAGTGCCCCGCCCGGAGGGAACACTGAAGCTTTCTTT.

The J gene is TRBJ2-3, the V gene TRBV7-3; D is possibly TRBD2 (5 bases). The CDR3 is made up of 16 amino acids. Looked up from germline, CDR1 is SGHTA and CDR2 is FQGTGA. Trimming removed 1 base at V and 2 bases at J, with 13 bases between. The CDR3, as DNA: TGTGCCAGCAGCTTAAACCCCGGGGATCCCACAGATACGCAGTATTTT. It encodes CASSLNPGDPTDTQYF.

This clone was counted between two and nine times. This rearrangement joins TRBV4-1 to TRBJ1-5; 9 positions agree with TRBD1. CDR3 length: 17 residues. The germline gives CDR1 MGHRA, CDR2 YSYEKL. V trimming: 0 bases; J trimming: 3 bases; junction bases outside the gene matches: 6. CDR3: CASSQDNTGGNNQPQHF. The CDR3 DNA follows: TGCGCCAGCAGCCAAGATAATACAGGGGGCAACAATCAGCCCCAGCATTTT.

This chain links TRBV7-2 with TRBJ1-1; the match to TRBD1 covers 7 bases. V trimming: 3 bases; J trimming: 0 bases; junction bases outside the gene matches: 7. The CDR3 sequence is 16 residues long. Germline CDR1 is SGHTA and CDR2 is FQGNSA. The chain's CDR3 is CASSFEPGQLNTEAFF. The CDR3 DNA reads TGTGCCAGCAGCTTCGAACCGGGACAGTTGAACACTGAAGCTTTCTTT.

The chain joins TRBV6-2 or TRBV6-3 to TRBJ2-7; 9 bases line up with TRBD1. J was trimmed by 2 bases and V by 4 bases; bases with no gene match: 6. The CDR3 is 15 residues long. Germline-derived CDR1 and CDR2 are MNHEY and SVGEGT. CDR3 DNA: TGTGCCAGCAGTTTAACAGGGGGCTCAACCTACGAGCAGTACTTC. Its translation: CASSLTGGSTYEQYF.

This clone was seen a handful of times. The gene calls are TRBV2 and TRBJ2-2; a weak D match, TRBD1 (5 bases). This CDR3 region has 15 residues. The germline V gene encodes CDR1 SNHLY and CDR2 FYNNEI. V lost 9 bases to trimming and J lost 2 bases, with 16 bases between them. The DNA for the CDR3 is TGTGCCAGTATTGGACACAGGATAAACACCGGGGAGCTGTTTTTT. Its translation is CASIGHRINTGELFF.

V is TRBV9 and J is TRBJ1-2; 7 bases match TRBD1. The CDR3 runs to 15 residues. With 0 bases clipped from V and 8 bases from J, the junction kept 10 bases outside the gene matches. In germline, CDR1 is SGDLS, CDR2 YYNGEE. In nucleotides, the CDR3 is TGTGCCAGCAGCGTAGGAGGGGTGACAGGGAGGGGCTACACCTTC. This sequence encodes CASSVGGVTGRGYTF.